This T cell receptor (beta chain) is from a study of shared clonotypes between healthy human individuals. Study at large: The donor group consisted of two women and three men, aged 18 to 49. Study outcomes and limitations: Only blood underwent sampling, and tissue repertoires likely differ.

Every subset had its genomic DNA shared out evenly among several immunoSEQ plates. The unsorted PBMC sample used ten immunoSEQ deep assay plates. Assay used: immunoSEQ multiplex PCR; TCRdb lists only in-frame clones, some missing. The repertoire consists of approximately 500,000 clones, with roughly 79% occurring once and the leading ten covering roughly an eighth. The ends were cut back, 6 bases at V and 5 bases at J, with 13 bases in the middle. This CDR3 is 13 amino acids long. CDR1 and CDR2 from the germline V gene are MNHNY and SVGAGI (reference sequence). Of note for this clone: What it binds is unknown.

The chain is built from TRBV6-6 and TRBJ2-5, with D unresolved. This sequence was found in a woman in her thirties or forties in good health. Some clones in this sample may be carry-over from other donors' samples. Material: PBMCs. The CDR3, as DNA: TGTGCCAGCAGACTGACAAGATGGGAGACCCAGTACTTC. It specifies CASRLTRWETQYF.